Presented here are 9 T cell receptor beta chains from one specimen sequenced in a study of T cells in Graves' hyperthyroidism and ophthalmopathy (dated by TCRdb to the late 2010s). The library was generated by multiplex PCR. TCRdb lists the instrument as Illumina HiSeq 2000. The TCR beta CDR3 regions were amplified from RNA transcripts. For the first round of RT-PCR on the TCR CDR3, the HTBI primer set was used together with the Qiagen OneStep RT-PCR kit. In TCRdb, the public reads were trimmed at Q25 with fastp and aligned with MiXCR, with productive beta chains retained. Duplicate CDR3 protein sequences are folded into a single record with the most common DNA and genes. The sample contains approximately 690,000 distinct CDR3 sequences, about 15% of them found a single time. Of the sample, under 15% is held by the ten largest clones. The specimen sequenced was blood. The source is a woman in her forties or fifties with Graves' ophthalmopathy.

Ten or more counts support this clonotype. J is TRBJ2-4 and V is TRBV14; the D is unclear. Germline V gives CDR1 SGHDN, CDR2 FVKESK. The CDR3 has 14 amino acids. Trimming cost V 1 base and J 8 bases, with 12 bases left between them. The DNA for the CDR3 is TGTGCCAGCAGCCAAGCGGGCGGCGGAGACATTCAGTACTTC. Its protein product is CASSQAGGGDIQYF.

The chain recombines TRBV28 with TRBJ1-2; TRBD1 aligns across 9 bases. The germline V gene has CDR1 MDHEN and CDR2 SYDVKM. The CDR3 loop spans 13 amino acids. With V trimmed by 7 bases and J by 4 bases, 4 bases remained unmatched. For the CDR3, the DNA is TGTGCCAGCATTCAGACAGGGGGCTATGGCTACACCTTC. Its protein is CASIQTGGYGYTF.

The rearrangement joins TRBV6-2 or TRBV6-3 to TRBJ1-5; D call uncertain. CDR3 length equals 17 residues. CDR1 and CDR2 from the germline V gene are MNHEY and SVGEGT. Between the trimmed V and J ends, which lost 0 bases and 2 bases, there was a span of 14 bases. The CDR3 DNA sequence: TGTGCCAGCAGTTACTCGAGTAGATGGGTTGGCAATCAGCCCCAGCATTTT. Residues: CASSYSSRWVGNQPQHF.

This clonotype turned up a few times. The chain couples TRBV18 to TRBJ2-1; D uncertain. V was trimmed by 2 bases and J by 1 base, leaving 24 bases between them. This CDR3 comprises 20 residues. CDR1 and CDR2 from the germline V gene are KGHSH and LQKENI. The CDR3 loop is CASSPFFVKSGGRSYNEQFF. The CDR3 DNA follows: TGTGCCAGCTCACCATTTTTCGTGAAGAGTGGCGGCAGATCCTACAATGAGCAGTTCTTC.

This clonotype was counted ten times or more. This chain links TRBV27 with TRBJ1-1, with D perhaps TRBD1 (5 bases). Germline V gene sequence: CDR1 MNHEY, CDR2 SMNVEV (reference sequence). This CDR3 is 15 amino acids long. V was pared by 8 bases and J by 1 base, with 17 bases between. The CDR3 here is CASYLQVDANTEAFF. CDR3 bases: TGTGCCAGCTACCTACAGGTGGATGCGAACACTGAAGCTTTCTTT.

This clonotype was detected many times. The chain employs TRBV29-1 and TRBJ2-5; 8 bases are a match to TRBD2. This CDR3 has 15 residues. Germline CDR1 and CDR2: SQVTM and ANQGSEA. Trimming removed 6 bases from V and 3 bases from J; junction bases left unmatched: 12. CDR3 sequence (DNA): TGCAGCGTCCCACCCAGCAGGCGGGGGGAAGAGACCCAGTACTTC. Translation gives CSVPPSRRGEETQYF.

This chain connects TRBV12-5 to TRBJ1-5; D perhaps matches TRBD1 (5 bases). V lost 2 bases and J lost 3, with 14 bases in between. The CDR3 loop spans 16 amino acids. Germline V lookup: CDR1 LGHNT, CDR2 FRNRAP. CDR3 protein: CASGLIPEGYNQPQHF. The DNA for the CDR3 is TGTGCTAGTGGTTTGATCCCGGAGGGGTACAATCAGCCCCAGCATTTT.

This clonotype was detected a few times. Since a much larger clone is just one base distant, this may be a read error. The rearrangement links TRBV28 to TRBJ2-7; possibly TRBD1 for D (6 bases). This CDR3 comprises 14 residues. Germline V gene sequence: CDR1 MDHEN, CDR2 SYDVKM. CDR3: CASSRRRGSYGQYF. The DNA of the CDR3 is TGTGCCAGCAGTAGGCGCAGGGGCTCCTACGGGCAGTACTTC.

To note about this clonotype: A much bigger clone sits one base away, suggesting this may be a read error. Written as DNA, the CDR3 is TGTGCCACCAGTGATACGCAGGATTACAATGAGCAGTTCTTC. Residues: CATSDTQDYNEQFF. The V gene is TRBV24-1, the J gene TRBJ2-1; D remains unclear. The germline V gene has CDR1 KGHDR and CDR2 SFDVKD. There are 14 residues in the CDR3. The V end lost 3 bases, the J end lost 4 bases, and 9 bases lay between the germline ends.